The 11 T cell receptor beta chains below come from one sample, sequenced in a study of cytomegalovirus exposure and HLA in healthy donors. Primers included in the PCR were 60 Vbeta and 13 Jbeta primers. Here immunoSEQ multiplex PCR was the method, and the copy in TCRdb shows in-frame clones only, minus some. The sample lists about 280,000 clones, roughly 90% occurring once. Sequences were obtained from PBMCs. The source is a woman aged 18-29 years in good health and CMV-seronegative.

Here the CDR3 reads CASSQRTLYTEAFF. The DNA for the CDR3 is TGTGCCAGCAGTCAACGGACACTGTACACTGAAGCTTTCTTT. The rearrangement uses TRBV6-5 and TRBJ1-1, with D possibly TRBD1 on 5 matching bases. The CDR3 runs 14 residues. Trimming left V 5 bases short and J 3 bases short, with 13 bases between. The V gene's germline CDR1 is MNHEY and CDR2 SVGAGI.

The chain joins TRBV11-2 to TRBJ2-3; D possibly corresponds to TRBD1 (5 bases). The germline CDR1 and CDR2 sequences are SGHAT and FQNNGV. Deletions cut 4 bases from V and 2 bases from J, with 13 bases between. This CDR3 has 15 residues. In DNA form, the CDR3 reads TGTGCCAGCAGCTCTTCAGGGCGGCCCACAGATACGCAGTATTTT. Residues: CASSSSGRPTDTQYF.

Note on this clone: Germline and junction disagree at one end, which may indicate a read error. The V and J genes are TRBV7-9 and TRBJ1-4; 7 bases fit TRBD1. Germline CDR1 reads SEHNR; CDR2 reads FQNEAQ (reference sequence). This CDR3 is built from 12 residues. The CDR3 spells CSSSRGKGQPFF. In nucleotides, the CDR3 is TGTTCCAGCAGCCGGGGAAAGGGACAGCCCTTTTTT.

The chain employs TRBV2 and TRBJ2-3, with D perhaps TRBD1 (5 bases). The CDR3 has 14 residues. Trimming shortened V by 5 bases and J by 0 bases, and 9 bases separated the two germline ends. Germline CDR1 is SNHLY and CDR2 is FYNNEI. The CDR3 DNA reads as TGTGCCAGCAGTCTACAGGTTAGCACAGATACGCAGTATTTT. Encoded protein: CASSLQVSTDTQYF.

V and J are TRBV9 and TRBJ2-3; TRBD1 agrees at 9 bases. CDR1 and CDR2 from the germline V gene are SGDLS and YYNGEE. V shed 3 bases, J shed 4 bases, and the junction held 6 bases outside the gene matches. The CDR3 totals 15 residues. The CDR3 DNA is TGTGCCAGCAGCGAGAGGACAGGGGCGGCAGATACGCAGTATTTT. Translated, it gives CASSERTGAADTQYF. Full variable domain (missing parts from reference TRBV9 and TRBJ2-3): DSGVTQTPKHLITATGQRVTLRCSPRSGDLSVYWYQQSLDQGLQFLIQYYNGEERAKGNILERFSAQQFPDLHSELNLSSLELGDSALYFCASSERTGAADTQYFGPGTRLTVL.

The chain has TRBV5-1 and TRBJ2-7; 9 bases fit TRBD1. Germline V gene lookup returns CDR1 SGHRS and CDR2 YFSETQ. The ends lost 2 bases at V and 3 bases at J; junction bases unmatched: 9. The CDR3 runs 16 residues. The CDR3 loop is CASSLPRDRADYEQYF. In nucleotides, the CDR3 is TGCGCCAGCAGCTTACCCCGGGACAGGGCCGACTACGAGCAGTACTTC.

The chain has TRBV7-3 and TRBJ2-7; tentative D call: TRBD2 (5 bases). This CDR3 region has 13 residues. Trimming cost V 3 bases and J 7 bases, with 13 bases left between them. Germline V lookup: CDR1 SGHTA, CDR2 FQGTGA. Here the CDR3 DNA reads TGTGCCAGCAGCTTCGCAGCGACGGGAGAGCAGTACTTC. Residues: CASSFAATGEQYF.

With respect to this clone: The same CDR3 also results from other DNA sequences found in this sample. The chain is built from TRBV5-1 and TRBJ2-7, with 8 bases identical to TRBD1. J gave up 2 bases and V 0 bases, and 1 base lay outside the gene matches. In germline, CDR1 is SGHRS, CDR2 YFSETQ. The CDR3 is 14 residues long. CDR3 loop: CASSLGTGTYEQYF. The CDR3 DNA sequence: TGCGCCAGCAGCTTGGGGACAGGGACCTACGAGCAGTACTTC.

The chain couples TRBV5-5 to TRBJ1-1, with D perhaps matching TRBD1 (6 bases). CDR1 is SGHKS and CDR2 is YYEKEE in the germline V gene (reference sequence). This CDR3 has 14 residues. The V end was cut by 7 bases, the J end by 2 bases, with 15 bases between. Here the CDR3 reads CASVPTGPNTEAFF. CDR3 DNA: TGTGCCAGCGTTCCGACAGGACCTAACACTGAAGCTTTCTTT.

V is TRBV6-6 and J is TRBJ2-5, with D possibly TRBD2 on 6 matching bases. The CDR3 is 12 amino acids. Germline V gives CDR1 MNHNY, CDR2 SVGAGI (reference sequence). Trimming stripped 4 bases from V and 4 bases from J, with 7 bases between. The DNA for the CDR3 is TGTGCCAGCAGTTTCGGGGGAGAGACCCAGTACTTC. Amino acids: CASSFGGETQYF.

The V gene is TRBV18, the J gene TRBJ2-7, with 10 positions matching TRBD2. Germline assignment: CDR1 KGHSH and CDR2 LQKENI. V lost 2 bases to trimming and J lost 3 bases; unmatched junction nucleotides: 7. CDR3 length: 16 amino acids. CDR3 residues: CASSPRLAGESYEQYF. The CDR3 DNA sequence: TGTGCCAGCTCACCAAGGCTAGCGGGGGAAAGCTACGAGCAGTACTTC.